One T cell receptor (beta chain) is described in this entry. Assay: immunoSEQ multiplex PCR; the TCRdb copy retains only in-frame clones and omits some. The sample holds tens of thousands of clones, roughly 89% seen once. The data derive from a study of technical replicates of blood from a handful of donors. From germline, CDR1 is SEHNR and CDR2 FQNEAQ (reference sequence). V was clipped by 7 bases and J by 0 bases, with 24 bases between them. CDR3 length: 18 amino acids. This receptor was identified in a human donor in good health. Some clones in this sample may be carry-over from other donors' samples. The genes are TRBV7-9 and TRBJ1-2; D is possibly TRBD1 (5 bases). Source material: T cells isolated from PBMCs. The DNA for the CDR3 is TGTGCCAGCACTCGCCGGGGGGGTTTGGTCCGTACTAACTATGGCTACACCTTC. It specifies CASTRRGGLVRTNYGYTF.